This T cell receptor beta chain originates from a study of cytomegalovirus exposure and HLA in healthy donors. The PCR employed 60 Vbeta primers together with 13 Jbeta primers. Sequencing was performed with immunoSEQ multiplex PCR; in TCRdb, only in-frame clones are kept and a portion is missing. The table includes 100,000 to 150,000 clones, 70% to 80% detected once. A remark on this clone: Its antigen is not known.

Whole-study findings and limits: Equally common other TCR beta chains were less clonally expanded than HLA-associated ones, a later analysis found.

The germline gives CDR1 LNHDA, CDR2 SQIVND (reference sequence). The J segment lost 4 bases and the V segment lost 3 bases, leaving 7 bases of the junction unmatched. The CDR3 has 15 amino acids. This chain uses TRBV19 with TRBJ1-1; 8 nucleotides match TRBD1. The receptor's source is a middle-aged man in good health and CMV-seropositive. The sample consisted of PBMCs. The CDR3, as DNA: TGTGCCAGTAGTATTAACGCAGGGGGCTCCACTGAAGCTTTCTTT. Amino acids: CASSINAGGSTEAFF.